The rows below give T cell receptor beta chains drawn from one sample of a study of spatial heterogeneity in lung cancer. TCRdb re-derived calls from the 5' RACE reads in MiXCR, one entry per CDR3 protein. The sample lists 12,000 or so distinct CDR3 sequences, just over 14% occurring once. The input for sequencing was lung tumor tissue, taken at surgery. The receptors were sampled from a male donor with early-stage non-small cell lung cancer. Each CDR3 is given with its conserved first and last residue. D genes are given only for firm matches. Expanded clones get a size class; other rows say once, few or many, or leave the size out.

abundance	j_gene	d_gene	v_gene	CDR3nt	CDR3aa
medium-sized	TRBJ2-7	NA	TRBV20-1	TGCAGTGCTATTCCGGGAACGTCCTCCTACGAGCAGTACTTC	CSAIPGTSSYEQYF
few	TRBJ2-1	NA	TRBV6-4	TGTGCCAACAGTGAAGCGCGGGGTAGCTATGAGCAGTTCTTC	CANSEARGSYEQFF
medium-sized	TRBJ2-3	NA	TRBV9	TGTGCCAGCAGCGTAGCCCCCTCGCTAGCGGATACGCAGTATTTT	CASSVAPSLADTQYF
NA	TRBJ1-2	NA	TRBV27	TGTGCCAGCAGAAGCACACAGGGCTACTATGGCTACACCTTC	CASRSTQGYYGYTF
many	TRBJ2-3	NA	TRBV24-1	TGTGCCACCAGTGATGTGGGTGGCACAGATACGCAGTATTTT	CATSDVGGTDTQYF
medium-sized	TRBJ1-1	TRBD1	TRBV20-1	TGCAGTGCTAGAGGCCACAGGGGGGCGAACACTGAAGCTTTCTTT	CSARGHRGANTEAFF
many	TRBJ2-3	TRBD2	TRBV10-3	TGTGCCACCAAAGCCCCGACTAGCGGGAACGTAGGGAATCCTTTCACAGATACGCAGTATTTT	CATKAPTSGNVGNPFTDTQYF
NA	TRBJ2-5	TRBD2	TRBV12-5	TGTGCTAGTCAACGAGGACTAGCGGGAGCTCAAGAGACCCAGTACTTC	CASQRGLAGAQETQYF
many	TRBJ2-2	NA	TRBV27	TGTGCCAGCAGTTTAGTCCCCGGGGAGCTGTTTTTT	CASSLVPGELFF
NA	TRBJ2-3	TRBD1	TRBV18	TGTGCCAGCTCACCGAGGGGGCAAGATACGCAGTATTTT	CASSPRGQDTQYF
many	TRBJ2-3	TRBD2	TRBV18	TGTGCCAGCTCACCGACTAGCGGGAGGTTTACGCAGTATTTT	CASSPTSGRFTQYF
NA	TRBJ1-2	NA	TRBV5-8	TGTGCCAGCGGCCGACTCAACAACTATGGCTACACCTTC	CASGRLNNYGYTF
few	TRBJ2-1	TRBD2	TRBV2	TGTGCCAGCAGTTCTAGCGGGAGGTCGGTAAATGAGCAGTTCTTC	CASSSSGRSVNEQFF
medium-sized	TRBJ2-1	NA	TRBV30	TGTGCCTGGGAACCGCCGGACGGTGACAATGAGCAGTTCTTC	CAWEPPDGDNEQFF